This TCR beta chain was retrieved from a study of Graves' ophthalmopathy and Graves' hyperthyroidism. At the level of the study: Peripheral blood sampling preceded any treatment and occurred at initial diagnosis.

V lost 2 bases to trimming and J lost 8 bases, with 9 bases between them. This CDR3 is 13 amino acids long. CDR1 is SGHTA, CDR2 FQGNSA, per germline. For repertoire sequencing, the TCR beta CDR3 regions were amplified from RNA transcripts. The authors performed first-round RT-PCR with HTBI primers and then a second-round multiplex PCR. From the multiplex PCR reads, TCRdb called clonotypes with MiXCR, one entry per CDR3 protein. The sample holds 200,000 to 300,000 distinct CDR3 sequences, around 50% seen once. Active ophthalmopathy (CAS at least 3, NOSPECS at least 4), lasting under 3 months. Findings of the study overall: Researchers report that a 13-signature model separated ophthalmopathy from stable hyperthyroidism, posting about 88% sensitivity and roughly 83% specificity. Ophthalmopathy progression predictions by the model showed roughly 75% specificity and about 71% sensitivity.

This clonotype was seen a handful of times. Its specificity is unknown. The clonotype comes from an adult man with Graves' ophthalmopathy. This chain joins TRBV7-2 and TRBJ2-2; TRBD2 is a possible D gene (5 bases). Sequencing used peripheral blood. In DNA, the CDR3 is TGTGCCAGCAGCTTACGAGCGGTGGGGGAGCTGTTTTTT. It codes for CASSLRAVGELFF. Full variable domain (rest looked up from reference TRBV7-2 and TRBJ2-2): GAGVSQSPSNKVTEKGKDVELRCDPISGHTALYWYRQSLGQGLEFLIYFQGNSAPDKSGLPSDRFSAERTGGSVSTLTIQRTQQEDSAVYLCASSLRAVGELFFGEGSRLTVL.